These 7 T cell receptor beta chains were all obtained from the same sample, sequenced in a study of blood T cell repertoires in COVID-19. Sequenced by immunoSEQ multiplex PCR; TCRdb stores in-frame clones only, minus some. The sample includes about 320,000 clones, approximately 90% of them seen just once. Sample: PBMCs or T cells enriched from blood (not recorded which). The receptors originated from a woman aged 25 to 45 who had been exposed to COVID-19.

V and J are TRBV5-4 and TRBJ2-7; 8 bases match TRBD2. Germline V gene data show CDR1 as SGHNT and CDR2 as YYREEE (reference sequence). J gave up 6 bases and V 4 bases, and 18 bases lay outside the gene matches. The CDR3 extends over 17 amino acids. The CDR3 loop is CASSAQVGGGNSREQYF. CDR3 bases: TGTGCCAGCAGCGCACAGGTTGGCGGGGGGAACTCGCGCGAGCAGTACTTC.

This chain joins TRBV19 and TRBJ1-2; D gene ambiguous. Between the trimmed V and J ends, which lost 6 bases and 3 bases, there was a span of 17 bases. The CDR3 length is 15 residues. Germline CDR1 is LNHDA and CDR2 is SQIVND (reference sequence). The CDR3 DNA follows: TGTGCCAGTAGACTAGCACAGTTTAACTACTATGGCTACACCTTC. Translated: CASRLAQFNYYGYTF.

The rearrangement links TRBV18 to TRBJ1-6; 8 nucleotides align to TRBD1. Germline V lookup: CDR1 KGHSH, CDR2 LQKENI. V lost 3 bases and J lost 0; bases outside the gene matches: 16. This CDR3 contains 21 residues. The CDR3, as DNA: TGTGCCAGCTCACCGATTTCAGACAGGGGACATCCCAGCTCCTATAATTCACCCCTCCACTTT. Its protein is CASSPISDRGHPSSYNSPLHF.

V is TRBV7-9 and J is TRBJ1-6, with D hard to call. Per the germline V gene, CDR1 is SEHNR and CDR2 is FQNEAQ (reference sequence). The length of the CDR3 is 14 residues. Trimming cost V 2 bases and J 9 bases, with 11 bases left between them. The CDR3 DNA is TGTGCCAGCAGCTTAAACGGCCCGGGTTCACCCCTCCACTTT. It translates to CASSLNGPGSPLHF.

The genes are TRBV10-3 and TRBJ2-7, with 8 positions matching TRBD2. Per germline, CDR1 ENHRY and CDR2 SYGVKD. After removal of 3 bases from V and 3 bases from J, the junction contained 4 bases not matched to a gene. This CDR3 contains 14 residues. CDR3 nucleotides: TGTGCCATCAGTGAAGGCGGGGGGCTCTACGAGCAGTACTTC. It specifies CAISEGGGLYEQYF.

This chain links TRBV19 with TRBJ2-5; D might be TRBD1 (6 bases). Trimming pared 7 bases from V and 1 base from J, leaving 13 bases between. Germline V lookup: CDR1 LNHDA, CDR2 SQIVND (reference sequence). This CDR3 comprises 14 residues. The CDR3 spells CASKDSYVQETQYF. The CDR3 nucleotides are TGTGCCAGTAAGGACAGCTACGTCCAAGAGACCCAGTACTTC.

The rearrangement links TRBV3-1 (or the pseudogene TRBV3-2) to TRBJ2-6, with D maybe TRBD1 (5 bases). The V and J ends lost 3 bases and 0 bases respectively, with 21 bases between them. Looked up from germline, CDR1 is LGHDT and CDR2 is YNNKEL (reference sequence). This CDR3 region has 20 residues. This CDR3 is CASSHSRKVRERSGANVLTF. CDR3 DNA sequence: TGTGCCAGCAGCCACTCTAGAAAGGTCAGGGAACGCTCTGGGGCCAACGTCCTGACTTTC.